Following are 32 T cell receptor beta chains from one sample sequenced in a study of CXCR3-negative and CXCR3-positive naive CD8 T cells. The TRB libraries of cDNA were built by UMI-labeled 5' RACE. Reprocessing the 5' RACE reads, TCRdb reports a single entry for every CDR3 protein and omits DNA. Here the sample table reports around 29,000 distinct CDR3 sequences. Sequenced material: memory CD8+ T cells from blood. Every receptor here comes from a human donor in good health. Some clones in this sample may be carry-over from other donors' samples.

The chain has TRBV7-3 and TRBJ2-3. CDR3 length: 14 residues. Germline CDR1 SGHTA, CDR2 FQGTGA. CDR3 sequence: CASSLYGSTDTQYF. The whole variable domain, filled in from reference TRBV7-3 and TRBJ2-3, reads GAGVSQTPSNKVTEKGKYVELRCDPISGHTALYWYRQSLGQGPEFLIYFQGTGAADDSGLPNDRFFAVRPEGSVSTLKIQRTERGDSAVYLCASSLYGSTDTQYFGPGTRLTVL.

This rearrangement joins TRBV4-3 to TRBJ2-7. Germline V gene sequence: CDR1 LGHNA, CDR2 YSLEER. The CDR3 runs to 16 residues. CDR3 sequence reads: CASSQDTLAASYEQYF.

The V gene is TRBV12-3 or TRBV12-4, the J gene TRBJ2-1. The CDR3 is 15 residues long. The CDR3 here is CAIQVGDSSYNEQFF.

The chain carries TRBV29-1 and TRBJ2-3. Looked up from germline, CDR1 is SQVTM and CDR2 is ANQGSEA. This CDR3 region has 13 residues. The CDR3 sequence is CSVVLRILDTQYF.

The chain links TRBV28 to TRBJ2-3; the D call from TCRdb, TRBD2, cannot be confirmed without DNA. Germline V gene lookup returns CDR1 MDHEN and CDR2 SYDVKM. CDR3 length equals 15 residues. The CDR3 sequence: CASSLTSGASDTQYF.

The chain couples TRBV5-1 to TRBJ1-5. The CDR3 is 15 residues long. Germline V lookup: CDR1 SGHRS, CDR2 YFSETQ. CDR3 loop: CASSQTGEAYQPQHF.

This chain uses TRBV7-6 with TRBJ1-6; TCRdb's D call of TRBD1 is untestable without DNA. Germline CDR1 is SGHVS and CDR2 is FNYEAQ. This CDR3 is 16 amino acids long. The CDR3 loop reads CASSPHEGQYNSPLHF.

The chain is built from TRBV29-1 and TRBJ2-5; TCRdb selects TRBD2, and the lack of DNA leaves this call unchecked. This CDR3 is 14 amino acids long. Germline assignment: CDR1 SQVTM and CDR2 ANQGSEA. The chain's CDR3 is CSAMRGGLEETQYF.

This sequence joins TRBV19 and TRBJ2-1; TCRdb names TRBD1, which stays unverified in the absence of DNA. CDR3 length: 15 residues. Germline CDR1 LNHDA, CDR2 SQIVND (reference sequence). The CDR3 loop is CASSIGATSYNEQFF.

V usage is TRBV29-1 and J usage is TRBJ2-7; TCRdb outputs TRBD1, but without DNA this stays unchecked. The CDR3 totals 13 residues. CDR1 is SQVTM, CDR2 ANQGSEA, per germline. Here the CDR3 reads CSVEMAGNYEQYF.

The V call is TRBV6-5, the J call TRBJ1-2. Per germline, CDR1 MNHEY and CDR2 SVGAGI. The CDR3 length is 13 residues. The CDR3 spells CASSYTTLGGYTF.

This clonotype is identified as medium-sized from frequency. The chain employs TRBV2 and TRBJ2-7. Germline CDR1 is SNHLY and CDR2 is FYNNEI. The CDR3 extends over 14 amino acids. The CDR3 reads CASSERGSVYEQYF.

This clonotype is deemed medium-sized (0.01 to 0.1%) by its frequency. V is TRBV20-1 and J is TRBJ2-7. The CDR3 runs to 14 residues. Germline values: CDR1 DFQATT, CDR2 SNEGSKA (reference sequence). The CDR3 sequence is CSARDEVAAYEQYF.

V usage is TRBV28 and J usage is TRBJ2-7; TCRdb lists TRBD2, though no DNA is available to test this call. The CDR3 has 16 residues. Germline V gives CDR1 MDHEN, CDR2 SYDVKM. CDR3 region: CASSLSPAAGRYEQYF.

The J gene is TRBJ2-7, the V gene TRBV9; with no DNA, the TCRdb D assignment of TRBD1 cannot be verified. Germline CDR1 and CDR2: SGDLS and YYNGEE. The CDR3 has 14 residues. The CDR3 spells CASSPGAVPYEQYF.

This CDR3 reads CASSVGTGEGYTF. The chain is built from TRBV9 and TRBJ1-2; TCRdb names TRBD1, which stays unverified in the absence of DNA. Germline V gives CDR1 SGDLS, CDR2 YYNGEE. The CDR3 runs to 13 residues.

The J gene is TRBJ2-7, the V gene TRBV7-8. Germline CDR1 SGHVS, CDR2 FQNEAQ. This CDR3 has 13 residues. The CDR3 is CASSRMGAYEQYF.

This chain connects TRBV6-6 to TRBJ2-2; without DNA, the TCRdb call of TRBD2 cannot be checked. CDR3 length: 16 residues. The germline V gene has CDR1 MNHNY and CDR2 SVGAGI (reference sequence). CDR3 sequence: CASSPLAGGPLGELFF.

The CDR3: CASSDRNTGELFF. The rearrangement joins TRBV18 to TRBJ2-2; TCRdb returns TRBD1, unconfirmable since there is no DNA. Germline CDR1 KGHSH, CDR2 LQKENI. CDR3 size: 13 residues.

The rearrangement links TRBV4-1 to TRBJ2-2. The CDR3 consists of 13 residues. Germline-derived CDR1 and CDR2 are MGHRA and YSYEKL. This CDR3 is CASSLLNTGELFF.

The V gene is TRBV7-3, the J gene TRBJ2-2; TCRdb indicates TRBD1, and absent DNA this call remains unverified. Germline CDR1 reads SGHTA; CDR2 reads FQGTGA. The CDR3 has 17 amino acids. CDR3 protein: CASSIRARTPNTGELFF.

The chain links TRBV5-5 to TRBJ1-1; TCRdb's D call of TRBD1 is untestable without DNA. CDR3 length: 15 amino acids. CDR1 SGHKS and CDR2 YYEKEE come from the germline V gene (reference sequence). CDR3 region: CASGHPGGMNTEAFF.

The chain links TRBV6-5 to TRBJ2-1. The CDR3 runs 17 residues. Germline CDR1 MNHEY, CDR2 SVGAGI. CDR3 amino acids: CASSPGRWGSSYNEQFF.

The chain joins TRBV29-1 to TRBJ1-1; TCRdb's assignment of TRBD1 cannot be checked, as there is no DNA. The CDR3 totals 12 residues. From germline, CDR1 is SQVTM and CDR2 ANQGSEA. The CDR3: CSVDRGLTEAFF. Full variable domain (remainder filled in from reference TRBV29-1 and TRBJ1-1): SAVISQKPSRDICQRGTSLTIQCQVDSQVTMMFWYRQQPGQSLTLIATANQGSEATYESGFVIDKFPISRPNLTFSTLTVSNMSPEDSSIYLCSVDRGLTEAFFGQGTRLTVV.

The chain carries TRBV7-2 and TRBJ2-7. Germline V gives CDR1 SGHTA, CDR2 FQGNSA. CDR3 length: 12 amino acids. The CDR3 loop reads CASRTMGYEQYF.

This sequence joins TRBV6-2 or TRBV6-3 and TRBJ2-7. Germline V gene data show CDR1 as MNHEY and CDR2 as SVGEGT. The CDR3 runs to 13 residues. CDR3 protein: CASSYGGTYEQYF.

This rearrangement joins TRBV7-6 to TRBJ1-6; without DNA, the TCRdb call of TRBD1 cannot be checked. The CDR3 length is 14 residues. Germline CDR1 reads SGHVS; CDR2 reads FNYEAQ. CDR3 amino acids: CASRATTGSSPLHF. Drawing the rest from reference TRBV7-6 and TRBJ1-6, the complete variable domain is GAGVSQSPRYKVTKRGQDVALRCDPISGHVSLYWYRQALGQGPEFLTYFNYEAQQDKSGLPNDRFSAERPEGSISTLTIQRTEQRDSAMYRCASRATTGSSPLHFGNGTRLTVT.

This chain joins TRBV12-3 or TRBV12-4 and TRBJ2-7; no DNA is available, so the TRBD1 call from TCRdb remains unchecked. The CDR3 extends over 16 amino acids. The CDR3 loop reads CASSSPQGQVPYEQYF.

The CDR3 here is CASSQVGLAGELFF. This chain joins TRBV4-2 and TRBJ2-2; absent DNA, TCRdb's TRBD2 call cannot be checked. From germline, CDR1 is LGHNA and CDR2 YNFKEQ. The CDR3 has 14 amino acids.

The rearrangement uses TRBV29-1 and TRBJ2-5; with no DNA, the TCRdb D assignment of TRBD2 cannot be verified. Per the germline V gene, CDR1 is SQVTM and CDR2 is ANQGSEA. This CDR3 has 16 residues. This CDR3 reads CSVEDGGLAAQETQYF.

The chain uses TRBV29-1 and TRBJ2-7; TCRdb outputs TRBD1, but without DNA this stays unchecked. The V gene's germline CDR1 is SQVTM and CDR2 ANQGSEA. This CDR3 spans 13 amino acids. This CDR3 reads CSVVSGEAYEQYF.

The V gene is TRBV20-1, the J gene TRBJ2-7; the TCRdb call, TRBD2, lacks DNA for checking. Germline lookup yields CDR1 DFQATT and CDR2 SNEGSKA (reference sequence). This CDR3 contains 15 residues. The CDR3 here is CSASGGTLSNYEQYF.